The 11 T cell receptor beta chains given below trace back to one sample, sequenced in a study of regulatory T cells in long-lasting Graves disease. As to time point: persistent/refractory GD, antithyroid drugs over 5 years with positive TRAb. The TCR library was made from RNA that had been extracted from PBMCs in TRIzol. Building the TCR beta libraries relied on iRepertoire HTBI primers, and CDR3 regions underwent Arm-PCR. Each CDR3 protein is one row after TCRdb ran MiXCR on the multiplex PCR reads. Of hundreds of thousands of distinct CDR3 sequences listed, about 21% are singletons. Sequencing used peripheral blood mononuclear cells (PBMCs), obtained when the disease was refractory, from a patient treated with antithyroid drugs. These receptors originate from a female donor with Graves disease.

The chain links TRBV29-1 to TRBJ2-1; D possibly matches TRBD1 or TRBD2 (5 bases each). With 6 bases removed from V and 6 bases from J, the gap between germline ends came to 15 bases. There are 13 residues in the CDR3. The germline V gene encodes CDR1 SQVTM and CDR2 ANQGSEA. The DNA for the CDR3 is TGCAGCGTCCAGCCCCGGGGCATCAATGAGCAGTTCTTC. Its translation is CSVQPRGINEQFF.

This clonotype was seen a handful of times. The chain is built from TRBV20-1 and TRBJ1-1; no reliable D call. Germline V gene sequence: CDR1 DFQATT, CDR2 SNEGSKA (reference sequence). The CDR3 is 12 amino acids. The ends were cut back, 3 bases at V and 2 bases at J, with 7 bases in the middle. This chain's CDR3 is CSASKDNTEAFF. Written as DNA, the CDR3 is TGCAGTGCTAGTAAGGATAACACTGAAGCTTTCTTT.

As concerns this clonotype: A much bigger clone sits one base away, suggesting this may be a read error. The rearrangement joins TRBV6-1 to TRBJ2-2, with 14 bases that match TRBD2. Germline CDR1 MNHNS, CDR2 SASEGT. CDR3 size: 15 residues. Trimming removed 5 bases from V and 6 bases from J; junction bases left unmatched: 2. The CDR3 DNA is TGTGCCAGCAGTCTGACTAGCGGGAGGGCCGGGGAGCTGTTTTTT. Translating gives CASSLTSGRAGELFF.

This clonotype was seen ten or more times. The V and J genes are TRBV7-9 and TRBJ2-5, with D perhaps matching TRBD1 or TRBD2 (6 bases each). There are 14 residues in the CDR3. The V end was cut by 3 bases, the J end by 2 bases, with 10 bases between. Germline V gene data show CDR1 as SEHNR and CDR2 as FQNEAQ (reference sequence). The CDR3 DNA sequence: TGTGCCAGCAGCTTCCGGGGGCTGCAAGAGACCCAGTACTTC. This codes for CASSFRGLQETQYF. Based on the CDR3 plus reference TRBV7-9 and TRBJ2-5, the full variable domain is DTGVSQNPRHKITKRGQNVTFRCDPISEHNRLYWYRQTLGQGPEFLTYFQNEAQLEKSRLLSDRFSAERPKGSFSTLEIQRTEQGDSAMYLCASSFRGLQETQYFGPGTRLLVL.

This clonotype was observed at least ten times. The V call is TRBV7-9, the J call TRBJ2-7; no reliable D call. Germline loops: CDR1 SEHNR, CDR2 FQNEAQ (reference sequence). Trimming shortened V by 2 bases and J by 1 base, and 6 bases separated the two germline ends. The CDR3 loop spans 13 amino acids. The CDR3 loop is CASSLYGSYEQYF. CDR3 nucleotide sequence: TGTGCCAGCAGCTTATATGGGTCCTACGAGCAGTACTTC. Based on the CDR3 plus reference TRBV7-9 and TRBJ2-7, the full variable domain is DTGVSQNPRHKITKRGQNVTFRCDPISEHNRLYWYRQTLGQGPEFLTYFQNEAQLEKSRLLSDRFSAERPKGSFSTLEIQRTEQGDSAMYLCASSLYGSYEQYFGPGTRLTVT.

The sample holds a few counts of this clonotype. The chain employs TRBV14 and TRBJ2-7; no clear D gene. V shed 0 bases and J shed 11 bases, with 11 bases lying between them. CDR3 size: 12 residues. From germline, CDR1 is SGHDN and CDR2 FVKESK. The CDR3 here is CASSQDELSEYF. The CDR3 coding sequence is TGTGCCAGCAGCCAAGATGAATTGTCGGAGTACTTC.

This clonotype was detected ten times or more. The chain couples TRBV28 to TRBJ2-2; no definite D call. Germline CDR1 and CDR2: MDHEN and SYDVKM. The CDR3 has 15 amino acids. Trimming took off 3 bases at V and 6 bases at J, with 14 bases between the two ends. CDR3 nucleotides: TGTGCCAGCAGTTTTACGGCAGTATTGGCCGGGGAGCTGTTTTTT. Protein sequence: CASSFTAVLAGELFF.

In its sample, this clonotype was seen many times. The chain couples TRBV2 to TRBJ1-5, with D unclear. Looked up from germline, CDR1 is SNHLY and CDR2 is FYNNEI. The CDR3 spans 14 residues. V gave up 6 bases and J gave up 4 bases, with 13 bases separating them. CDR3 sequence: CASRLGGENQPQHF. In nucleotides, the CDR3 is TGTGCCAGCAGATTGGGCGGGGAGAATCAGCCCCAGCATTTT.

The table lists this clonotype with a few counts. The V call is TRBV7-3, the J call TRBJ2-5; 8 nucleotides line up with TRBD2. The CDR3 runs 15 residues. Germline loops: CDR1 SGHTA, CDR2 FQGTGA. J gave up 5 bases and V 5 bases, and 10 bases lay outside the gene matches. The CDR3 loop is CASSRTSSGAETQYF. The DNA of the CDR3 is TGTGCCAGCAGCAGGACTAGCTCGGGCGCGGAGACCCAGTACTTC.

This clonotype has at least ten counts. The DNA of the CDR3 is TGTGCCAGCAGTTTAGCGGGTTCCTACGAGCAGTACTTC. It specifies CASSLAGSYEQYF. V gene TRBV28 combines with J gene TRBJ2-7; tentative D call: TRBD2 (5 bases). The CDR3 contains 13 residues. V was cut by 2 bases and J by 1 base, with 6 bases left in between. Germline loops: CDR1 MDHEN, CDR2 SYDVKM.

A remark on this clonotype: A much larger clone differs from this one at a single base, so this may be a read error. This rearrangement joins TRBV28 to TRBJ2-4; 8 nucleotides line up with TRBD1. Germline-derived CDR1 and CDR2 are MDHEN and SYDVKM. The CDR3 is 13 amino acids. CDR3 amino acids: CASSWTGLNTQYF. The CDR3 DNA sequence: TGTGCCAGCAGCTGGACAGGGTTAAACACTCAGTACTTC.